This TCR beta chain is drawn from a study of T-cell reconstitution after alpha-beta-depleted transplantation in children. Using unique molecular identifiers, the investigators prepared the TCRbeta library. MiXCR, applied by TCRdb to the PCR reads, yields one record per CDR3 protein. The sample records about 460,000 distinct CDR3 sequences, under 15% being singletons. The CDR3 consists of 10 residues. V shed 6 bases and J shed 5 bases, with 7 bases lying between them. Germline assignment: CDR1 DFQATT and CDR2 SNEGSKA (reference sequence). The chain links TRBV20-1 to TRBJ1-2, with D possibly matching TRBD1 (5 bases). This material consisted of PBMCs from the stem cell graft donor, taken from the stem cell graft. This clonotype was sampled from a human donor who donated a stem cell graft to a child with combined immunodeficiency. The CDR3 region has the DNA TGCAGTGCCGGGACTTATGGCTACACCTTC. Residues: CSAGTYGYTF.